This record concerns one T cell receptor (beta chain) sequence. The entry originates in a study of cytomegalovirus exposure and HLA in healthy donors. Germline V CDR1 and CDR2: SGHVS, FQNEAQ. V shed 5 bases and J 1 base; nucleotides not matched to a gene: 15. The CDR3 runs 18 residues. The PCR ran on 60 Vbeta and 13 Jbeta primers. Method: immunoSEQ multiplex PCR; TCRdb's copy keeps in-frame clones and lacks some. The repertoire includes roughly 190,000 clones, about 80% of them detected once, and about 1.1% sits in the top ten. The sequence was collected from a woman in her thirties or forties in good health and CMV-seronegative. The chain uses TRBV7-8 and TRBJ1-1; 8 nucleotides line up with TRBD1. Input material: PBMCs. The CDR3 DNA sequence: TGTGCCAGCAGCCCCCTCGGGACAGGAGCCGTCGGGAACACTGAAGCTTTCTTT. As protein: CASSPLGTGAVGNTEAFF.